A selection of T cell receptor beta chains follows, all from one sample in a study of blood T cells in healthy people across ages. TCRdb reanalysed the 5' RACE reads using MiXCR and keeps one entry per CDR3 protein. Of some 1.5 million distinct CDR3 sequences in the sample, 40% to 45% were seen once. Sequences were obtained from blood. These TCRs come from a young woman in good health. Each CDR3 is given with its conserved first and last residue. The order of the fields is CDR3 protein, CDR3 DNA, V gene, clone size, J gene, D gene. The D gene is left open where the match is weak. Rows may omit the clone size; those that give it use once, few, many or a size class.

CDR3 protein: CASSPRRGRTGELFF; CDR3 DNA: TGTGCCAGCAGCCCCCGTCGGGGTCGGACCGGGGAGCTGTTTTTT; V gene: TRBV9; clone size: .; J gene: TRBJ2-2; D gene: .
CDR3 protein: CSVGGRQGSSYNEQFF; CDR3 DNA: TGCAGCGTGGGGGGCCGACAGGGAAGCTCCTACAATGAGCAGTTCTTC; V gene: TRBV29-1; clone size: .; J gene: TRBJ2-1; D gene: .
CDR3 protein: CASSSRLAGTLNEQFF; CDR3 DNA: TGTGCCAGCAGCTCCAGACTAGCGGGTACTCTTAATGAGCAGTTCTTC; V gene: TRBV7-3; clone size: .; J gene: TRBJ2-1; D gene: TRBD2
CDR3 protein: CASRVRPPGLASTDTQYF; CDR3 DNA: TGTGCCAGCAGAGTTCGCCCTCCGGGACTGGCTAGCACAGATACGCAGTATTTT; V gene: TRBV7-2; clone size: .; J gene: TRBJ2-3; D gene: .
CDR3 protein: CASSLAGVFPTQYF; CDR3 DNA: TGTGCCAGCAGCCTAGCGGGGGTCTTTCCAACGCAGTATTTT; V gene: TRBV6-2/TRBV6-3; clone size: few; J gene: TRBJ2-3; D gene: TRBD2
CDR3 protein: CSVATANYGYTF; CDR3 DNA: TGCAGCGTTGCGACAGCTAACTATGGCTACACCTTC; V gene: TRBV29-1; clone size: few; J gene: TRBJ1-2; D gene: .
CDR3 protein: CSASDTSGRVTSTDTQYF; CDR3 DNA: TGCAGTGCTAGTGACACTAGCGGCCGAGTAACTAGCACAGATACGCAGTATTTT; V gene: TRBV20-1; clone size: few; J gene: TRBJ2-3; D gene: TRBD2
CDR3 protein: CASSHRVRNSYNEQFF; CDR3 DNA: TGTGCCAGCAGTCACAGGGTTAGAAACTCCTACAATGAGCAGTTCTTC; V gene: TRBV2; clone size: few; J gene: TRBJ2-1; D gene: .
CDR3 protein: CASSSPNGTQVGTQYF; CDR3 DNA: TGTGCCAGCAGCAGCCCAAACGGGACACAGGTTGGGACCCAGTACTTC; V gene: TRBV21-1; clone size: .; J gene: TRBJ2-5; D gene: .
CDR3 protein: CASTGAGTGAWGSFYNEQFF; CDR3 DNA: TGTGCCAGCACCGGAGCAGGAACAGGGGCGTGGGGTAGCTTCTACAATGAGCAGTTCTTC; V gene: TRBV12-3/TRBV12-4; clone size: .; J gene: TRBJ2-1; D gene: TRBD1
CDR3 protein: CAGSWTSGQETQYF; CDR3 DNA: TGTGCCGGCAGCTGGACTAGCGGGCAAGAGACCCAGTACTTC; V gene: TRBV6-6; clone size: .; J gene: TRBJ2-5; D gene: TRBD2
CDR3 protein: CSATAPNSYNEQFF; CDR3 DNA: TGCAGTGCGACTGCCCCTAATTCCTACAATGAGCAGTTCTTC; V gene: TRBV20-1; clone size: .; J gene: TRBJ2-1; D gene: .